This is a list of T cell receptor beta chains from one sample in a study of blood T cell repertoires in COVID-19. Clones were sequenced by immunoSEQ multiplex PCR, and TCRdb holds only the in-frame ones, with some missing. The repertoire holds tens of thousands of clones, approximately 78% seen once, with approximately 14% in the top ten. Sequencing was performed on peripheral blood. These receptors all come from an older man with acute or convalescent COVID-19. Each CDR3 is given with its conserved first and last residue. A D gene is named only where the DNA matches it firmly. For some rows the clone size is stated as once, few or many, or as a class when expanded; others skip it.

CDR3 DNA	CDR3 protein	V gene	clone size	D gene	J gene
TGTGCCAGCAGCTTAACAACCCTAGCGGGAGGCGAGCAGTACTTC	CASSLTTLAGGEQYF	TRBV7-2	NA	TRBD2	TRBJ2-7
TGTGCCAGCAGTGAAAGATTAGCGACTACAGATACGCAGTATTTT	CASSERLATTDTQYF	TRBV25-1	few	NA	TRBJ2-3
TGTGCCAGCAGCTTGGGTGGGGGGGCCTCCTCTGGAAACACCATATATTTT	CASSLGGGASSGNTIYF	TRBV5-4	once	NA	TRBJ1-3
TGTGCCAGCTTGCGGGACAGCAACTATGGCTACACCTTC	CASLRDSNYGYTF	TRBV2	NA	TRBD1	TRBJ1-2
TGTGCCAGCAGCCAAGGGGACAGCAATTTTAACACTGAAGCTTTCTTT	CASSQGDSNFNTEAFF	TRBV4-2	NA	TRBD1	TRBJ1-1
TGTGCCAGCTCACCCCCCGCCGTACAGGGGGCGAGAAAACTGTTTTTT	CASSPPAVQGARKLFF	TRBV18	NA	TRBD1	TRBJ1-4
TGTGCCAGCAGCCCAGGGGGCGACTATGGCTACACCTTC	CASSPGGDYGYTF	TRBV7-9	NA	TRBD1	TRBJ1-2
TGTGCCAGCAGCAGCGGGGGGGTAAGGGGAGGACAGTTCTTC	CASSSGGVRGGQFF	TRBV7-2	NA	TRBD2	TRBJ2-1
TGTGCCACCCGACAGGCGGCTAGCAATCAGCCCCAGCATTTT	CATRQAASNQPQHF	TRBV7-3	NA	NA	TRBJ1-5
TGTGCCAGCAGCGGAGGACTAGCGGGAGTAATTCGGCTAGATACGCAGTATTTT	CASSGGLAGVIRLDTQYF	TRBV3-1/TRBV3-2	NA	TRBD2	TRBJ2-3
TGCGCCAGCATTACGCGGGGGGTAAGTACAGATACGCAGTATTTT	CASITRGVSTDTQYF	TRBV10-1	NA	TRBD2	TRBJ2-3
TGCAGTGCTGTAACTAGGGACGAGCAGTACTTC	CSAVTRDEQYF	TRBV20-1	NA	NA	TRBJ2-7
TGTGCCAGCCGAGAGACAGGTTCGATTGAAAAACTGTTTTTT	CASRETGSIEKLFF	TRBV21-1	NA	NA	TRBJ1-4
TGTGCCAGCACCACGGGGTTGGGACAGGGGAGGAGTGGCTACACCTTC	CASTTGLGQGRSGYTF	TRBV5-6	NA	TRBD1	TRBJ1-2
TGCGCCAGCAGCTTGGAGGGAGACCCGATCACAGATACGCAGTATTTT	CASSLEGDPITDTQYF	TRBV5-1	NA	NA	TRBJ2-3